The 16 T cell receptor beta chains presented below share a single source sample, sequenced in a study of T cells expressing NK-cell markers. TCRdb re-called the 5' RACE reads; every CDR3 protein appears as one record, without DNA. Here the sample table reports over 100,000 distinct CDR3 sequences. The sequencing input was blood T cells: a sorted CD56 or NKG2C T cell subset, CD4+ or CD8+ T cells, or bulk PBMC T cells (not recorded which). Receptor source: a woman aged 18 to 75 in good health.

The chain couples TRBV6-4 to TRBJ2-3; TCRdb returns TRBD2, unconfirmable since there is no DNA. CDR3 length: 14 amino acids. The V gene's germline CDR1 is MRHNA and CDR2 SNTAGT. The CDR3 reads CASSPFSGGDTQYF.

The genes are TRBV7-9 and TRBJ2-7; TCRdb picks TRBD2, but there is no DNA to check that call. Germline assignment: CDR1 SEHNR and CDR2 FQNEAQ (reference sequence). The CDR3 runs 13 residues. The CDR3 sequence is CASSFEGEYEQYF.

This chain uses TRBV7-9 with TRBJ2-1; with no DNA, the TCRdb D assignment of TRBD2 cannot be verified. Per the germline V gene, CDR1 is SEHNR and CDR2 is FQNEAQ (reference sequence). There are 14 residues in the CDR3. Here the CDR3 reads CASSPSAGVHEQFF.

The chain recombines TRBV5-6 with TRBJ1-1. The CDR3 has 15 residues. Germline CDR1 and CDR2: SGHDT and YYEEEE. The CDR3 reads CASSLITWGNTEAFF.

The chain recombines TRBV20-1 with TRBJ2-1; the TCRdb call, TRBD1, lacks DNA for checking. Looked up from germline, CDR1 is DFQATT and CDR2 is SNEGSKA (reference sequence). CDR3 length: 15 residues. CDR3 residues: CSARTRGGEYNEQFF.

CDR3 in amino acids: CASSQERDIETQYF. The chain combines TRBV3-1 with TRBJ2-5; TCRdb calls TRBD1, which cannot be checked without DNA. Germline lookup yields CDR1 LGHDT and CDR2 YNNKEL (reference sequence). This CDR3 is 14 amino acids long.

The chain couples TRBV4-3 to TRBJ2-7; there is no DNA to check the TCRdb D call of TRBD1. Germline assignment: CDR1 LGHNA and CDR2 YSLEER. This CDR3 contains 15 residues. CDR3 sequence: CASSQDGGQGYEQYF.

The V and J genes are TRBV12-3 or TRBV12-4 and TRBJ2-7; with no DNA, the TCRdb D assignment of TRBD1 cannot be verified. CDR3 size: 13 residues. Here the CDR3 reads CASRQQGPYEQYF.

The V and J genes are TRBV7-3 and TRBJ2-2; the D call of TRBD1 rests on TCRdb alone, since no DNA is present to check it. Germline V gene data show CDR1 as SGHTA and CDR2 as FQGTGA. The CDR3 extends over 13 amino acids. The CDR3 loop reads CASSFEGAGELFF.

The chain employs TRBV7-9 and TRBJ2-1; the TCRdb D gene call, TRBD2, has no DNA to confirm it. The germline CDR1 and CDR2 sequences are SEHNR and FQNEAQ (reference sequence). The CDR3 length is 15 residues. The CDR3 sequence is CASSWMSLAYNEQFF.

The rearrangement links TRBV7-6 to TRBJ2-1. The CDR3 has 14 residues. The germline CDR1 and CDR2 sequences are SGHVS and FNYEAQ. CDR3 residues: CASSFLGRYNEQFF.

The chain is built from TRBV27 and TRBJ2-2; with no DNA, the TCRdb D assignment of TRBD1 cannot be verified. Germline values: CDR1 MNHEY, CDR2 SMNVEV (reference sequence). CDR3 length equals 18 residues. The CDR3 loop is CASSLTRQGGSGTGELFF.

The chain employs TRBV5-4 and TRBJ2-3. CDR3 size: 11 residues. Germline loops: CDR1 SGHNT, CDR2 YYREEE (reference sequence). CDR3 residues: CASSFTDTQYF. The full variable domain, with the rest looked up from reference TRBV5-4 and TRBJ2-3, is ETGVTQSPTHLIKTRGQQVTLRCSSQSGHNTVSWYQQALGQGPQFIFQYYREEENGRGNFPPRFSGLQFPNYSSELNVNALELDDSALYLCASSFTDTQYFGPGTRLTVL.

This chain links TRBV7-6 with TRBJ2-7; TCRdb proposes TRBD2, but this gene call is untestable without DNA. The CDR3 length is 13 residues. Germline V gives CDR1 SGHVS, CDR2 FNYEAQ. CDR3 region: CASSSGLADEQYF.

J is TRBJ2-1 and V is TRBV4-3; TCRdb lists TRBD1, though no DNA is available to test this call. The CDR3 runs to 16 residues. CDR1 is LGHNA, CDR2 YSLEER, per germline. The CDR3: CASSQAFGTGGNEQFF.

The CDR3 is CASSIATNTEAFF. The V and J genes are TRBV19 and TRBJ1-1. CDR3 length: 13 amino acids. Germline CDR1 LNHDA, CDR2 SQIVND (reference sequence).